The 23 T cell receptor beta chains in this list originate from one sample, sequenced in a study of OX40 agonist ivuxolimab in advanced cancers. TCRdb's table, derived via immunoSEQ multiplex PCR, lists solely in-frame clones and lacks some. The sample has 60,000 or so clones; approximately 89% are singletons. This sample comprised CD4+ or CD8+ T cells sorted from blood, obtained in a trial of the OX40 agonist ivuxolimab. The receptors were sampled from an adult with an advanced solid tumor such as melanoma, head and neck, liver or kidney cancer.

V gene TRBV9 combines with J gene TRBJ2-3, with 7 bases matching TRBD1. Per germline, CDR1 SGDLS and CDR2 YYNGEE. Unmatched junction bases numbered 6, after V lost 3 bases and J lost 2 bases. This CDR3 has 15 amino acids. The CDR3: CASSAQGSPTDTQYF. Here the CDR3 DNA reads TGTGCCAGCAGCGCACAGGGGTCCCCCACAGATACGCAGTATTTT.

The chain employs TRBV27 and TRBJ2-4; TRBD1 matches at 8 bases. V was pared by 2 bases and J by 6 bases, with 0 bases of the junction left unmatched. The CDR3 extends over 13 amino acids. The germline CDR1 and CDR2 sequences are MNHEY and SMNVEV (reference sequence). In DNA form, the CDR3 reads TGTGCCAGCAGTTTAGACAGGGGAAACATTCAGTACTTC. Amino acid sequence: CASSLDRGNIQYF.

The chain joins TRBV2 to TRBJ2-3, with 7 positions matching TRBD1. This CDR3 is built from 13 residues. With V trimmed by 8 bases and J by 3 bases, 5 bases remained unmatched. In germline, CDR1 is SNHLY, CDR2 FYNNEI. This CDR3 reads CASWTGATDTQYF. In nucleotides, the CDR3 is TGTGCCAGCTGGACAGGCGCAACAGATACGCAGTATTTT. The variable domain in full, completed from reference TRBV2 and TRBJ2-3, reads EPEVTQTPSHQVTQMGQEVILRCVPISNHLYFYWYRQILGQKVEFLVSFYNNEISEKSEIFDDQFSVERPDGSNFTLKIRSTKLEDSAMYFCASWTGATDTQYFGPGTRLTVL.

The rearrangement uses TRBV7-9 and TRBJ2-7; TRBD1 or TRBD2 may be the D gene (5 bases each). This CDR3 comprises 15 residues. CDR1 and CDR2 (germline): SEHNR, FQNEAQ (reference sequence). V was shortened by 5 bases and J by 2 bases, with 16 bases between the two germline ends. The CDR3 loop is CASSPPGRNAYEQYF. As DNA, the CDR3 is TGTGCCAGCAGCCCCCCGGGACGCAACGCCTACGAGCAGTACTTC.

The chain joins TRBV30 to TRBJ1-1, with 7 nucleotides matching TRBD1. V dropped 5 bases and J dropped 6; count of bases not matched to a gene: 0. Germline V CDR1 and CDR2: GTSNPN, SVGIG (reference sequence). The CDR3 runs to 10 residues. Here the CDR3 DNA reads TGTGCCTGGGGACAGGCTGAAGCTTTCTTT. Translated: CAWGQAEAFF.

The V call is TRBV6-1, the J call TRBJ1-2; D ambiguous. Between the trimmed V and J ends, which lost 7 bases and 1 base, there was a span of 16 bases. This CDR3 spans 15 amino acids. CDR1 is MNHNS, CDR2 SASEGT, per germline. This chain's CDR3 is CASTETPDLNYGYTF. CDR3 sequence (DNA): TGTGCCAGCACCGAGACCCCAGACCTTAACTATGGCTACACCTTC.

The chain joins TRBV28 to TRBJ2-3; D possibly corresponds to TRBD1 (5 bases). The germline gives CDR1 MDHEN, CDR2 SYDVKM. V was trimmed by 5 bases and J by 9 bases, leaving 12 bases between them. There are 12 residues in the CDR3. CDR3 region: CASSTLQVTQYF. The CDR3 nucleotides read TGTGCCAGCAGTACCCTACAGGTGACGCAGTATTTT.

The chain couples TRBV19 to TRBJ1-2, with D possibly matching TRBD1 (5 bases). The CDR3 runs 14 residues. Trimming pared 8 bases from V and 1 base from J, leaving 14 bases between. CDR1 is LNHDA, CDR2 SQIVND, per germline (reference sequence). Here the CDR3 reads CASHPRQINYGYTF. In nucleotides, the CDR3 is TGTGCCAGTCATCCTCGACAGATTAACTATGGCTACACCTTC. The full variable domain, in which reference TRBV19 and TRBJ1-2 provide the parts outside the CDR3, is DGGITQSPKYLFRKEGQNVTLSCEQNLNHDAMYWYRQDPGQGLRLIYYSQIVNDFQKGDIAEGYSVSREKKESFPLTVTSAQKNPTAFYLCASHPRQINYGYTFGSGTRLTVV.

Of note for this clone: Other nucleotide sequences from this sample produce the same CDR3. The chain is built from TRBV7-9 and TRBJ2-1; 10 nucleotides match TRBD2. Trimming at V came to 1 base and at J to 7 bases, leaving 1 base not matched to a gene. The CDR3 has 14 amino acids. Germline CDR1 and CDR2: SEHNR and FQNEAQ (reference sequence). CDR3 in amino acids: CASSLVTSGNEQFF. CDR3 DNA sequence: TGTGCCAGCAGCTTAGTGACTAGCGGGAATGAGCAGTTCTTC.

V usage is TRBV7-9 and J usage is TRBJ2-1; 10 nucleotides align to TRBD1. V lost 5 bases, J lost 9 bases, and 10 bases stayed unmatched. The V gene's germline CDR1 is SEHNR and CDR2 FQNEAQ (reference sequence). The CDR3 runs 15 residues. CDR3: CASSATGTGDTEQFF. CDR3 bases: TGTGCCAGCAGCGCTACCGGGACAGGGGATACTGAGCAGTTCTTC.

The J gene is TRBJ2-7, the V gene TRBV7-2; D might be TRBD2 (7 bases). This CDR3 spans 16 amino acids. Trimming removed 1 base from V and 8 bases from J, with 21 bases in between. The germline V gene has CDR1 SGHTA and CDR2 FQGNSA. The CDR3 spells CASSLEVAGEGNQQYF. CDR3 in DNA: TGTGCCAGCAGCTTAGAGGTGGCAGGGGAGGGTAACCAGCAGTACTTC.

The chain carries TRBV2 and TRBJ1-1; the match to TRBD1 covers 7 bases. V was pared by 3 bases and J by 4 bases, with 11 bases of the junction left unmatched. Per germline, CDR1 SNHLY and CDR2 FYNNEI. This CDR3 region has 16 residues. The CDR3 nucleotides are TGTGCCAGCAGTGATTCGTCAGGGGGTAGAGGCACTGAAGCTTTCTTT. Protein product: CASSDSSGGRGTEAFF.

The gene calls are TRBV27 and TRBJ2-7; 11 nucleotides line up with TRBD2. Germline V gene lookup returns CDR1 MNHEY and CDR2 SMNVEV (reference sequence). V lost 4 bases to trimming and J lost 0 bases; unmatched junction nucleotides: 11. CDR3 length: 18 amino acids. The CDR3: CASSSEVSGGAYSYEQYF. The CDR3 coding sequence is TGTGCCAGCAGTTCTGAGGTTAGCGGGGGGGCCTACTCCTACGAGCAGTACTTC.

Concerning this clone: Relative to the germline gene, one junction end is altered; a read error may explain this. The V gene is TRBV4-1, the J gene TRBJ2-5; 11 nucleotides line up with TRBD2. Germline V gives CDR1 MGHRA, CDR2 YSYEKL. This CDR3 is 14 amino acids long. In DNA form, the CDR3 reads TGCGCCAGCAGCCAGGGACTAGCGGAGAGACCCAGCCACTTC. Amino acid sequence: CASSQGLAERPSHF.

This CDR3 reads CASSIEWRVGQETQYF. CDR3 DNA sequence: TGTGCCAGCAGTATCGAATGGCGAGTGGGCCAAGAGACCCAGTACTTC. The chain couples TRBV28 to TRBJ2-5; D call uncertain. The V gene's germline CDR1 is MDHEN and CDR2 SYDVKM. The CDR3 is made up of 16 amino acids. V was clipped by 5 bases and J by 1 base, with 17 bases between them.

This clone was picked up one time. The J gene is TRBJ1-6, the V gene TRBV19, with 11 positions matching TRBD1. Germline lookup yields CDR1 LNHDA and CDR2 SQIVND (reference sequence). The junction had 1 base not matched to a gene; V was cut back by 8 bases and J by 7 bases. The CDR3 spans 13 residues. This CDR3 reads CASGDRGNSPLHF. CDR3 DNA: TGTGCCAGTGGGGACAGGGGGAATTCACCCCTCCACTTT. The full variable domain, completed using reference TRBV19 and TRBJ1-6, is DGGITQSPKYLFRKEGQNVTLSCEQNLNHDAMYWYRQDPGQGLRLIYYSQIVNDFQKGDIAEGYSVSREKKESFPLTVTSAQKNPTAFYLCASGDRGNSPLHFGNGTRLTVT.

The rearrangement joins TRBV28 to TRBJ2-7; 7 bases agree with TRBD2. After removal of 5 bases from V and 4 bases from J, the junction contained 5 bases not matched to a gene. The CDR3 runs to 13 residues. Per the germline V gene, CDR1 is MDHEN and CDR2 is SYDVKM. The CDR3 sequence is CASSGAGNYEQYF. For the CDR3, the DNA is TGTGCCAGCAGTGGAGCGGGAAATTACGAGCAGTACTTC.

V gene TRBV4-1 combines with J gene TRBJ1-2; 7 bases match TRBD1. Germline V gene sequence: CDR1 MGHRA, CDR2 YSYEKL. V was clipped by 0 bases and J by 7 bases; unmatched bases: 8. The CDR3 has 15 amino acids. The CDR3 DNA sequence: TGCGCCAGCAGCCAAGAAAGTCACAGGGGAGCTGGCTACACCTTC. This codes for CASSQESHRGAGYTF.

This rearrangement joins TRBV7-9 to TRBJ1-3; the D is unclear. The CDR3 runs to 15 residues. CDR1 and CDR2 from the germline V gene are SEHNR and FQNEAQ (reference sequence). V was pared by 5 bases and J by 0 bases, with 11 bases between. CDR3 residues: CASSGELSSGNTIYF. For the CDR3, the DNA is TGTGCCAGCAGCGGAGAACTTAGCTCTGGAAACACCATATATTTT.

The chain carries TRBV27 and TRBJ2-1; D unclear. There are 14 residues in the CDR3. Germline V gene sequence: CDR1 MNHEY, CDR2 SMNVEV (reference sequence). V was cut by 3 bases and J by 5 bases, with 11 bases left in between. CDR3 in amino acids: CASSLATPHNEQFF. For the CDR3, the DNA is TGTGCCAGCAGTTTGGCTACCCCCCACAATGAGCAGTTCTTC.

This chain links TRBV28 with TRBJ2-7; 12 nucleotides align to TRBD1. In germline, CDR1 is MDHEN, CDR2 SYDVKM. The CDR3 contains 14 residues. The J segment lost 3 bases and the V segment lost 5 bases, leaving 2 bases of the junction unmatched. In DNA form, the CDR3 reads TGTGCCAGCAGTGGGACAGGGGGCCACTACGAGCAGTACTTC. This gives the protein CASSGTGGHYEQYF.

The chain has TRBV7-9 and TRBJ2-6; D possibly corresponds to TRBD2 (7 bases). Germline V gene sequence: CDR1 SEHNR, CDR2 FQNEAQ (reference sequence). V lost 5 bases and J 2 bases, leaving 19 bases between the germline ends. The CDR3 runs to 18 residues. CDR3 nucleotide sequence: TGTGCCAGCAGCCCCCTCCGAGGGGGGGGGACTGGGGCCAACGTCCTGACTTTC. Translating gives CASSPLRGGGTGANVLTF. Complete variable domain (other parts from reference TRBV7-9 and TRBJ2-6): DTGVSQNPRHKITKRGQNVTFRCDPISEHNRLYWYRQTLGQGPEFLTYFQNEAQLEKSRLLSDRFSAERPKGSFSTLEIQRTEQGDSAMYLCASSPLRGGGTGANVLTFGAGSRLTVL.

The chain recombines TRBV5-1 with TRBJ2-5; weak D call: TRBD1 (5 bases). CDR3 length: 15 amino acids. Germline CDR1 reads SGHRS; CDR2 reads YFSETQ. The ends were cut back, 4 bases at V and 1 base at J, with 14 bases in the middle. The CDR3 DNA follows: TGCGCCAGCAGCATAATAGGACAAATCCAAGAGACCCAGTACTTC. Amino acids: CASSIIGQIQETQYF.